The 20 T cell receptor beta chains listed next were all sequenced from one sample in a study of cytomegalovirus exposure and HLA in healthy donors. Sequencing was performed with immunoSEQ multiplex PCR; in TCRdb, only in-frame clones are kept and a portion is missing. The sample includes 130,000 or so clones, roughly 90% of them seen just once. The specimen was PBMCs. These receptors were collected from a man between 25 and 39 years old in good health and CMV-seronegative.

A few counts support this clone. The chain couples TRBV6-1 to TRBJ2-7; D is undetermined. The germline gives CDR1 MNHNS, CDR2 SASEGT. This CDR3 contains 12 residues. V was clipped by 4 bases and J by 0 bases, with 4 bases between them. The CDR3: CASSVSSYEQYF. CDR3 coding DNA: TGTGCCAGCAGTGTTAGCTCCTACGAGCAGTACTTC.

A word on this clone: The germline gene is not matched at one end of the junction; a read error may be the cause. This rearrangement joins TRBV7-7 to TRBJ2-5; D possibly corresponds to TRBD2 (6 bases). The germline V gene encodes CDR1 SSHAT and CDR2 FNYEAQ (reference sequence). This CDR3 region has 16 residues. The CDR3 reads CASSLKSGRAGETQYF. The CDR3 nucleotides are TGTGCTAGCAGCTTAAAATCGGGACGGGCGGGGGAGACCCAGTACTTC.

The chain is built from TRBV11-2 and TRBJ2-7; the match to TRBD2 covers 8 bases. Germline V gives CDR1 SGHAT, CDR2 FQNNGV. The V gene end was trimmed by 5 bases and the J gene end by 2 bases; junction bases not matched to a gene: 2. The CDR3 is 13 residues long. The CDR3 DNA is TGTGCCAGCAGCCGAGCGGGGGCCTACGAGCAGTACTTC. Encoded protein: CASSRAGAYEQYF.

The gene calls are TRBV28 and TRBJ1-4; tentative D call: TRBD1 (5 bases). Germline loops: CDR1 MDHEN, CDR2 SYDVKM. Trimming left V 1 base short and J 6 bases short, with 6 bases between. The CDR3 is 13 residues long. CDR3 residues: CASSLSGDEKLFF. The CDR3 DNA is TGTGCCAGCAGTTTATCGGGGGATGAAAAACTGTTTTTT. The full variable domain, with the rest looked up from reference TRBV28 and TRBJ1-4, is DVKVTQSSRYLVKRTGEKVFLECVQDMDHENMFWYRQDPGLGLRLIYFSYDVKMKEKGDIPEGYSVSREKKERFSLILESASTNQTSMYLCASSLSGDEKLFFGSGTQLSVL.

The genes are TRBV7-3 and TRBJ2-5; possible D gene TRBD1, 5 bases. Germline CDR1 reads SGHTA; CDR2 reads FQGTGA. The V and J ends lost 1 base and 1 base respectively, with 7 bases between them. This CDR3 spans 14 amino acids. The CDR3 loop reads CASSLNGAQETQYF. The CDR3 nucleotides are TGTGCCAGCAGCTTAAATGGGGCCCAAGAGACCCAGTACTTC.

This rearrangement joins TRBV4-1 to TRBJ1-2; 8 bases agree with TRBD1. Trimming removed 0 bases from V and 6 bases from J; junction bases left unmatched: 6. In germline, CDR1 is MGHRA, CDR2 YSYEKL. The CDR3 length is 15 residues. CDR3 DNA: TGCGCCAGCAGCCAAGATAGGGGACAGGCGAATGGCTACACCTTC. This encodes CASSQDRGQANGYTF.

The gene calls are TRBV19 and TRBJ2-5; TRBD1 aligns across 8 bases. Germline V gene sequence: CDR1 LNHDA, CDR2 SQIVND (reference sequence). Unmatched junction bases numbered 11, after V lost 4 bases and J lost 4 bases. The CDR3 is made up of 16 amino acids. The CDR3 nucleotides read TGTGCCAGTAGTAGGACAGGGTCCATCTGGGGAGAGACCCAGTACTTC. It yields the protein CASSRTGSIWGETQYF.

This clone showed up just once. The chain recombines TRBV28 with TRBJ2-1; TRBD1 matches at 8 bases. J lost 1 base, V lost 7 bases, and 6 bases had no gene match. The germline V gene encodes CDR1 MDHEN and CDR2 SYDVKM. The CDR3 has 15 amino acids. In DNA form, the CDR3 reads TGTGCCAGCATTCGGACAGGGACTTCCTACAATGAGCAGTTCTTC. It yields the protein CASIRTGTSYNEQFF.

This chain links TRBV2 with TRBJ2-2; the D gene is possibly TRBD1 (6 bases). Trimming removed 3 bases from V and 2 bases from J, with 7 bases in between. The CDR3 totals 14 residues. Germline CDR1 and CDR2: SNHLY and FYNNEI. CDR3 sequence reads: CASSEDSNTGELFF. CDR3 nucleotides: TGTGCCAGCAGTGAGGACAGTAACACCGGGGAGCTGTTTTTT.

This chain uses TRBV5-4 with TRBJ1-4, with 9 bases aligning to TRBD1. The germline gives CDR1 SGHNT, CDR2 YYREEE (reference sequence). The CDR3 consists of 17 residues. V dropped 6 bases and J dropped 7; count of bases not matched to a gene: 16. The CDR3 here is CASTVGTGINFGEKLFF. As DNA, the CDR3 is TGTGCCAGCACCGTGGGGACAGGGATAAACTTCGGTGAAAAACTGTTTTTT.

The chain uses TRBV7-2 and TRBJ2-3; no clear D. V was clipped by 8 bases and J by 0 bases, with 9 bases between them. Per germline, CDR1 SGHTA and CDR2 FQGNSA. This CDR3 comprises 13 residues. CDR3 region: CASHSLSTDTQYF. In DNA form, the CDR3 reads TGTGCCAGCCATAGCCTGAGCACAGATACGCAGTATTTT.

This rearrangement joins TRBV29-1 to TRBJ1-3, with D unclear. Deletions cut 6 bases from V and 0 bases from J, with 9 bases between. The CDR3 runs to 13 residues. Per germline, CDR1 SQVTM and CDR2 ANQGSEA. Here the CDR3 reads CSVADTSGNTIYF. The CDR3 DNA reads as TGCAGCGTCGCCGACACCTCTGGAAACACCATATATTTT.

CDR3: CASSLGEGGYGYTF. CDR3 sequence (DNA): TGTGCCAGCAGCTTGGGCGAGGGCGGATATGGCTACACCTTC. This chain connects TRBV5-6 to TRBJ1-2; D remains ambiguous. The CDR3 has 14 residues. Per the germline V gene, CDR1 is SGHDT and CDR2 is YYEEEE. With 0 bases removed from V and 5 bases from J, the gap between germline ends came to 11 bases.

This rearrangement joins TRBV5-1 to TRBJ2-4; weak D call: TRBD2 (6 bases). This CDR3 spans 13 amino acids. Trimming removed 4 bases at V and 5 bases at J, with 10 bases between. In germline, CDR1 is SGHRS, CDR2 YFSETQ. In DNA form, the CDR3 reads TGCGCCAGCAGCCAGGGACTCCAAAACATTCAGTACTTC. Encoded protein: CASSQGLQNIQYF.

The DNA of the CDR3 is TGTGCCAGCAGCGGACAGGGGGTAGAGACCCAGTACTTC. It translates to CASSGQGVETQYF. The genes are TRBV9 and TRBJ2-5; 9 bases fit TRBD1. V gave up 3 bases and J gave up 4 bases; unmatched junction bases: 1. Germline V gene lookup returns CDR1 SGDLS and CDR2 YYNGEE. The CDR3 has 13 amino acids. Based on the CDR3 plus reference TRBV9 and TRBJ2-5, the full variable domain is DSGVTQTPKHLITATGQRVTLRCSPRSGDLSVYWYQQSLDQGLQFLIQYYNGEERAKGNILERFSAQQFPDLHSELNLSSLELGDSALYFCASSGQGVETQYFGPGTRLLVL.

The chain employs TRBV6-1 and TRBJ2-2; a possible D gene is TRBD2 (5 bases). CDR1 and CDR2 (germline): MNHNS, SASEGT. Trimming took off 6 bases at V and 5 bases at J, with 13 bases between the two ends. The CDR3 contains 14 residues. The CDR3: CASRTIRETGELFF. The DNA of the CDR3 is TGTGCCAGCAGGACAATTAGGGAGACCGGGGAGCTGTTTTTT.

CDR3 sequence (DNA): TGTGCCAGTCAAAGAACCAGGCGAAGCTATGGCTACACCTTC. Its translation: CASQRTRRSYGYTF. The rearrangement joins TRBV6-5 to TRBJ1-2; D remains ambiguous. V was clipped by 9 bases and J by 4 bases, with 18 bases between them. CDR3 size: 14 residues. The germline CDR1 and CDR2 sequences are MNHEY and SVGAGI.

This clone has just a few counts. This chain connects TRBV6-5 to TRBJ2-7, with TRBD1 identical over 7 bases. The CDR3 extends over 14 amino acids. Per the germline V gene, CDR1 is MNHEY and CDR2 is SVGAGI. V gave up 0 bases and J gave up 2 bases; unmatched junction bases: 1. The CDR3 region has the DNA TGTGCCAGCAGTTACTCGCAGGGGGCCTACGAGCAGTACTTC. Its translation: CASSYSQGAYEQYF.

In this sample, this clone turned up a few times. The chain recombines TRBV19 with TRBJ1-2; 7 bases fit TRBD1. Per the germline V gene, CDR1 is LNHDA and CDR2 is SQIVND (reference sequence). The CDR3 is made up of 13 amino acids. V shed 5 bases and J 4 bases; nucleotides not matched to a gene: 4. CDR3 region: CASSPQGFYGYTF. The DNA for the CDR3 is TGTGCCAGTAGTCCACAGGGGTTCTATGGCTACACCTTC.

The CDR3 DNA sequence: TGTGCCATCAGCAGTGGTAACTATGGCTACACCTTC. It encodes CAISSGNYGYTF. V usage is TRBV10-3 and J usage is TRBJ1-2, with unresolved D. This CDR3 has 12 residues. Germline CDR1 and CDR2: ENHRY and SYGVKD. Trimming took 6 bases from V and 1 from J, leaving 6 bases between them.